Presented here are 11 T cell receptor beta chains from one specimen sequenced in a study of regulatory T cells (dated by TCRdb to the late 2010s). The study at large found these results: Hydrophobic residues at CDR3 positions 6 and 7 were enriched in conventional CD4+ T cells from CD3G-deficient patients, suggesting more self-reactive specificities.

These TCRs are of unknown antigen specificity. Libraries were prepared through the immunoSEQ multiplex PCR assay. In the multiplex PCR, 52 forward TRBV primers and 13 reverse TRBJ primers were used, and assay-based and computational corrections were applied for amplification bias. The table comes from immuneACCESS by way of TCRdb, which keeps in-frame sequences with V and J called. Part of the clones is missing from these tables; in studies checked, under half for an unresolved V gene and the rest for unknown reasons. This sample lists roughly 23,000 clones; roughly 90% were detected once. The top ten clonotypes cover roughly 1.3% of the sample. The sequenced material came from conventional CD4+ T cells sorted from blood. The receptors come from a child aged 10-17 years with CD3G deficiency.

The gene calls are TRBV6-1 and TRBJ1-5; 7 bases match TRBD1. J gave up 8 bases and V 5 bases, and 12 bases lay outside the gene matches. The CDR3 length is 15 residues. Germline lookup yields CDR1 MNHNS and CDR2 SASEGT. The CDR3 protein is CASSPGTVAREPQHF. CDR3 coding DNA: TGTGCCAGCAGTCCGGGGACAGTAGCTCGTGAGCCCCAGCATTTT.

The chain employs TRBV28 and TRBJ1-5, with D perhaps matching TRBD1 (6 bases). V gave up 3 bases and J gave up 4 bases, with 16 bases separating them. Looked up from germline, CDR1 is MDHEN and CDR2 is SYDVKM. There are 16 residues in the CDR3. CDR3 DNA sequence: TGTGCCAGCAGTTTTGGGGGTAGGGGGATAAATCAGCCCCAGCATTTT. This gives the protein CASSFGGRGINQPQHF. The full variable domain, with the rest looked up from reference TRBV28 and TRBJ1-5, is DVKVTQSSRYLVKRTGEKVFLECVQDMDHENMFWYRQDPGLGLRLIYFSYDVKMKEKGDIPEGYSVSREKKERFSLILESASTNQTSMYLCASSFGGRGINQPQHFGDGTRLSIL.

The gene calls are TRBV19 and TRBJ2-2, with 9 bases aligning to TRBD1. From germline, CDR1 is LNHDA and CDR2 SQIVND (reference sequence). V lost 4 bases to trimming and J lost 6 bases; unmatched junction nucleotides: 3. The CDR3 covers 14 residues. CDR3 sequence: CASSTRTGAGELFF. CDR3 DNA: TGTGCCAGTAGTACGAGGACAGGGGCCGGGGAGCTGTTTTTT.

The chain couples TRBV7-8 to TRBJ2-2, with a weak D call TRBD2 (5 bases). V was clipped by 5 bases and J by 10 bases, with 23 bases between them. Germline V gene lookup returns CDR1 SGHVS and CDR2 FQNEAQ. This CDR3 spans 16 amino acids. The CDR3, as DNA: TGTGCCAGCAGCCCCTATATGGACGGACTTCGTAAGGAGCTGTTTTTT. Its protein product is CASSPYMDGLRKELFF.

This chain links TRBV5-1 with TRBJ2-1, with a tentative D call TRBD2 (6 bases). The CDR3 sequence is 13 residues long. Per the germline V gene, CDR1 is SGHRS and CDR2 is YFSETQ. Between the trimmed V and J ends, which lost 4 bases and 9 bases, there was a span of 14 bases. The CDR3 protein is CASSRDWGSEQFF. CDR3 bases: TGCGCCAGCAGCCGGGACTGGGGGAGTGAGCAGTTCTTC.

J is TRBJ2-7 and V is TRBV28; 8 bases fit TRBD2. Germline CDR1 and CDR2: MDHEN and SYDVKM. The V and J ends lost 7 bases and 3 bases, in that order; junction bases with no gene match: 8. This CDR3 contains 14 residues. DNA for the CDR3: TGTGCCAGCACAGGGGCGGGAGGAGTCTACGAGCAGTACTTC. Translated: CASTGAGGVYEQYF. Supplemented by reference TRBV28 and TRBJ2-7, the full variable domain reads DVKVTQSSRYLVKRTGEKVFLECVQDMDHENMFWYRQDPGLGLRLIYFSYDVKMKEKGDIPEGYSVSREKKERFSLILESASTNQTSMYLCASTGAGGVYEQYFGPGTRLTVT.

The genes are TRBV28 and TRBJ1-4; tentatively, D is TRBD1 (5 bases). V lost 4 bases and J 10 bases, leaving 13 bases between the germline ends. This CDR3 contains 13 residues. Per germline, CDR1 MDHEN and CDR2 SYDVKM. The CDR3 protein is CASSWNGRGKLFF. CDR3 DNA: TGTGCCAGCAGTTGGAACGGGAGGGGAAAACTGTTTTTT.

V gene TRBV28 combines with J gene TRBJ1-5; 7 nucleotides agree with TRBD1. V was pared by 3 bases and J by 0 bases, with 2 bases of the junction left unmatched. CDR3 length equals 15 residues. Looked up from germline, CDR1 is MDHEN and CDR2 is SYDVKM. The CDR3 reads CASSLGQISNQPQHF. The CDR3 DNA follows: TGTGCCAGCAGTTTGGGACAGATTAGCAATCAGCCCCAGCATTTT. Filled out from reference TRBV28 and TRBJ1-5, the complete variable domain reads DVKVTQSSRYLVKRTGEKVFLECVQDMDHENMFWYRQDPGLGLRLIYFSYDVKMKEKGDIPEGYSVSREKKERFSLILESASTNQTSMYLCASSLGQISNQPQHFGDGTRLSIL.

The chain carries TRBV28 and TRBJ1-1; no definite D call. V was cut by 6 bases and J by 4 bases, with 9 bases left in between. CDR3 size: 12 residues. Per the germline V gene, CDR1 is MDHEN and CDR2 is SYDVKM. Written as DNA, the CDR3 is TGTGCCAGCAGCCCCGCAAGCACTGAAGCTTTCTTT. Translation: CASSPASTEAFF. The variable domain in full, with the rest retrieved from reference TRBV28 and TRBJ1-1, is DVKVTQSSRYLVKRTGEKVFLECVQDMDHENMFWYRQDPGLGLRLIYFSYDVKMKEKGDIPEGYSVSREKKERFSLILESASTNQTSMYLCASSPASTEAFFGQGTRLTVV.

The rearrangement joins TRBV7-8 to TRBJ2-3; TRBD1 matches at 7 bases. J was trimmed by 0 bases and V by 5 bases; bases with no gene match: 5. The germline gives CDR1 SGHVS, CDR2 FQNEAQ. The CDR3 loop spans 15 amino acids. In DNA, the CDR3 is TGTGCCAGCAGCCCCCGACAGGGCAGCACAGATACGCAGTATTTT. This translates into CASSPRQGSTDTQYF.

The V gene is TRBV5-1, the J gene TRBJ2-7; 9 nucleotides line up with TRBD1. The germline gives CDR1 SGHRS, CDR2 YFSETQ. This CDR3 comprises 15 residues. Unmatched junction bases numbered 8, after V lost 0 bases and J lost 7 bases. CDR3 sequence: CASSLAGQGVGEQYF. CDR3 nucleotide sequence: TGCGCCAGCAGCTTGGCGGGACAGGGAGTGGGAGAGCAGTACTTC. The entire variable domain, with the rest obtained from reference TRBV5-1 and TRBJ2-7, is as follows: KAGVTQTPRYLIKTRGQQVTLSCSPISGHRSVSWYQQTPGQGLQFLFEYFSETQRNKGNFPGRFSGRQFSNSRSEMNVSTLELGDSALYLCASSLAGQGVGEQYFGPGTRLTVT.